Below, 4 T cell receptor beta chains from the same sample are listed, as sequenced in a study of radiotherapy plus CTLA-4 blockade in lung cancer. Clones were read by immunoSEQ multiplex PCR, and TCRdb kept only the in-frame ones, dropping some. In the table there are about 78,000 clones, around 90% of which are singletons. The source material was peripheral blood, sampled from a patient treated with radiotherapy plus ipilimumab. Receptor source: a human donor with non-small cell lung cancer who had stable disease on radiotherapy plus ipilimumab.

The chain employs TRBV2 and TRBJ1-6; maybe TRBD1 (5 bases). Trimming took off 1 base at V and 7 bases at J, with 11 bases between the two ends. Germline V gene lookup returns CDR1 SNHLY and CDR2 FYNNEI. This CDR3 is 15 amino acids long. This CDR3 reads CASSEVVGGNSPLHF. CDR3 DNA: TGTGCCAGCAGTGAAGTGGTTGGGGGAAATTCACCCCTCCACTTT.

V usage is TRBV2 and J usage is TRBJ2-1; D not certain. The CDR3 contains 13 residues. CDR1 and CDR2 from the germline V gene are SNHLY and FYNNEI. Trimming left V 4 bases short and J 10 bases short, with 14 bases between. The CDR3, as DNA: TGTGCCAGCAGTGTTCTGGTGGGTGTGGAGCAGTTCTTC. Its translation is CASSVLVGVEQFF.

The chain employs TRBV27 and TRBJ1-6; the D is unclear. CDR1 and CDR2 from the germline V gene are MNHEY and SMNVEV (reference sequence). The CDR3 has 12 residues. The V gene lost 7 bases and the J gene lost 7 bases, with 8 bases spanning the gap. The CDR3 nucleotides are TGTGCCAGCAAAGGCAGAAATTCACCCCTCCACTTT. Translating gives CASKGRNSPLHF.

The genes are TRBV9 and TRBJ1-1; D is ambiguous. CDR3 length equals 14 residues. V shed 4 bases and J shed 2 bases, with 12 bases lying between them. Germline V gives CDR1 SGDLS, CDR2 YYNGEE. CDR3 DNA sequence: TGTGCCAGCAGCCCAGACTCGGGAAACACTGAAGCTTTCTTT. Its translation: CASSPDSGNTEAFF.